Shown below are 21 T cell receptor beta chains from a single sample sequenced in a study of beta chain features in type 1 diabetes (dated by TCRdb to the late 2010s). Library preparation used the immunoSEQ multiplex PCR assay. All of the isolated RNA was reverse transcribed with the High Capacity cDNA Reverse Transcription Kit, so expressed TCRB transcripts were sequenced. The source is immuneACCESS, and TCRdb retained only in-frame sequences with V and J called. Part of the clones is not carried over; for the studies checked, unresolved V genes explain less than half of this, and the remainder is unexplained. This sample gives roughly 170,000 clones in total; approximately 13% of them show up just once. Roughly 0.6% of the sample rests with the top ten. The sequencing sample was made of central memory CD4+ T cells from blood. The receptors stem from a young woman in good health.

This chain links TRBV7-3 with TRBJ2-6; D unclear. The germline gives CDR1 SGHTA, CDR2 FQGTGA. The CDR3 sequence is 16 residues long. The ends were cut back, 5 bases at V and 1 base at J, with 12 bases in the middle. The CDR3, as DNA: TGTGCCAGCAGCCCTCAGATCCTTTCTGGGGCCAACGTCCTGACTTTC. This encodes CASSPQILSGANVLTF.

V usage is TRBV30 and J usage is TRBJ1-2; 8 bases agree with TRBD1. With V trimmed by 2 bases and J by 9 bases, 5 bases remained unmatched. This CDR3 is built from 12 residues. Germline V CDR1 and CDR2: GTSNPN, SVGIG (reference sequence). Here the CDR3 DNA reads TGTGCCTGGAGTAAAGGACAGGGAAGCTACACCTTC. Encoded protein: CAWSKGQGSYTF. Using reference TRBV30 and TRBJ1-2 for the parts outside the CDR3, the full variable domain is SQTIHQWPATLVQPVGSPLSLECTVEGTSNPNLYWYRQAAGRGLQLLFYSVGIGQISSEVPQNLSASRPQDRQFILSSKKLLLSDSGFYLCAWSKGQGSYTFGSGTRLTVV.

This clone was observed a handful of times. The rearrangement uses TRBV28 and TRBJ2-5, with 10 bases matching TRBD2. Per the germline V gene, CDR1 is MDHEN and CDR2 is SYDVKM. V dropped 2 bases and J dropped 4; count of bases not matched to a gene: 13. CDR3 length equals 18 residues. CDR3 region: CASSLGSSGSLERETQYF. The CDR3 DNA sequence: TGTGCCAGCAGTTTAGGGTCTAGCGGGAGTTTGGAACGAGAGACCCAGTACTTC.

Remarks on this clone: Distinct nucleotide sequences in the sample also encode this CDR3. This chain uses TRBV7-3 with TRBJ2-3; the D gene is possibly TRBD2 (5 bases). V dropped 5 bases and J dropped 0 bases, with 6 bases sitting between them. Germline loops: CDR1 SGHTA, CDR2 FQGTGA. CDR3 length: 13 amino acids. The CDR3 reads CASSPGSTDTQYF. In DNA, the CDR3 is TGTGCCAGCAGCCCGGGGAGCACAGATACGCAGTATTTT.

This clone occurred many times. Within the sample, other DNA sequences also encode this same CDR3. DNA for the CDR3: TGTGCCAGCAGCGTAGGAAGCGGGACTGGGGCCAACGTCCTGACTTTC. Its protein product is CASSVGSGTGANVLTF. The V gene is TRBV9, the J gene TRBJ2-6; 7 bases match TRBD2. Germline loops: CDR1 SGDLS, CDR2 YYNGEE. The CDR3 totals 16 residues. Unmatched junction bases numbered 2, after V lost 0 bases and J lost 2 bases.

This clone came up a few times. The rearrangement links TRBV6-5 to TRBJ1-2; D gene ambiguous. Germline CDR1 is MNHEY and CDR2 is SVGAGI. The CDR3 spans 13 residues. Trimming stripped 2 bases from V and 4 bases from J, with 8 bases between. The DNA for the CDR3 is TGTGCCAGCAGTTACGGGAGGTCCTATGGCTACACCTTC. Its translation: CASSYGRSYGYTF.

This clone showed up just a few times. Other nucleotide sequences in the sample specify the same CDR3. This rearrangement joins TRBV30 to TRBJ1-1; tentative D call: TRBD1 (6 bases). Trimming cost V 0 bases and J 5 bases, with 10 bases left between them. The germline V gene encodes CDR1 GTSNPN and CDR2 SVGIG (reference sequence). The CDR3 is 13 residues long. The CDR3 loop reads CAWSVQGRTEAFF. The CDR3 DNA follows: TGTGCCTGGAGTGTACAGGGCAGAACTGAAGCTTTCTTT.

In its sample, this clone was seen many times. The chain carries TRBV9 and TRBJ2-3; 10 bases line up with TRBD2. The CDR3 length is 17 residues. The V segment lost 3 bases and the J segment 4 bases; nucleotides outside the gene matches: 11. Germline assignment: CDR1 SGDLS and CDR2 YYNGEE. The CDR3 nucleotides read TGTGCCAGCAGCGCAGAATCCGGGACTAGCGTTTCAGATACGCAGTATTTT. It translates to CASSAESGTSVSDTQYF.

The chain joins TRBV6-1 to TRBJ2-3, with a tentative D call TRBD1 (5 bases). Trimming stripped 5 bases from V and 0 bases from J, with 12 bases between. The CDR3 extends over 15 amino acids. The germline V gene encodes CDR1 MNHNS and CDR2 SASEGT. The CDR3 protein is CASSRGRSSTDTQYF. CDR3 bases: TGTGCCAGCAGTAGGGGAAGGAGTAGCACAGATACGCAGTATTTT.

The chain carries TRBV28 and TRBJ2-4, with TRBD1 identical over 8 bases. The length of the CDR3 is 15 residues. Germline loops: CDR1 MDHEN, CDR2 SYDVKM. J lost 6 bases, V lost 5 bases, and 9 bases had no gene match. CDR3 amino acids: CASSTPQGVRNIQYF. The CDR3 DNA follows: TGTGCCAGCAGTACTCCACAGGGGGTGAGAAACATTCAGTACTTC. The whole variable domain, remainder taken from reference TRBV28 and TRBJ2-4, is DVKVTQSSRYLVKRTGEKVFLECVQDMDHENMFWYRQDPGLGLRLIYFSYDVKMKEKGDIPEGYSVSREKKERFSLILESASTNQTSMYLCASSTPQGVRNIQYFGAGTRLSVL.

This clone was observed a few times. Other DNA sequences in the same sample also yield this CDR3. This sequence joins TRBV20-1 and TRBJ2-5, with D possibly being TRBD2 (5 bases). Per the germline V gene, CDR1 is DFQATT and CDR2 is SNEGSKA (reference sequence). The CDR3 runs 11 residues. Trimming took off 1 base at V and 7 bases at J, with 7 bases between the two ends. CDR3 region: CSARVRGTQYF. The CDR3 nucleotides are TGCAGTGCTAGAGTCCGGGGGACCCAGTACTTC.

This clone was recorded many times. Within the sample, other DNA sequences also encode this same CDR3. The chain combines TRBV18 with TRBJ1-1; TRBD1 is a possible D gene (6 bases). Germline V CDR1 and CDR2: KGHSH, LQKENI. Trimming stripped 3 bases from V and 1 base from J, with 9 bases between. CDR3 length: 14 amino acids. CDR3 in amino acids: CASSPGQQNTEAFF. In DNA, the CDR3 is TGTGCCAGCTCACCCGGACAGCAGAACACTGAAGCTTTCTTT.

The chain uses TRBV19 and TRBJ2-1; TRBD2 agrees at 9 bases. After removal of 3 bases from V and 0 bases from J, the junction contained 6 bases not matched to a gene. The CDR3 runs to 17 residues. Germline lookup yields CDR1 LNHDA and CDR2 SQIVND (reference sequence). The CDR3 loop is CASSMRSGRTSYNEQFF. The CDR3 DNA is TGTGCCAGTAGTATGAGGAGCGGGAGGACCTCCTACAATGAGCAGTTCTTC. Filled out from reference TRBV19 and TRBJ2-1, the complete variable domain reads DGGITQSPKYLFRKEGQNVTLSCEQNLNHDAMYWYRQDPGQGLRLIYYSQIVNDFQKGDIAEGYSVSREKKESFPLTVTSAQKNPTAFYLCASSMRSGRTSYNEQFFGPGTRLTVL.

The chain recombines TRBV30 with TRBJ2-7; D is unclear. V lost 4 bases, J lost 4 bases, and 14 bases lay in between. Per the germline V gene, CDR1 is GTSNPN and CDR2 is SVGIG (reference sequence). The CDR3 covers 13 residues. The DNA of the CDR3 is TGTGCCTGGATGGGTGCAGGTTCGTACGAGCAGTACTTC. Its protein product is CAWMGAGSYEQYF.

This chain connects TRBV4-1 to TRBJ1-2; possible D gene TRBD1, 6 bases. Looked up from germline, CDR1 is MGHRA and CDR2 is YSYEKL. Trimming pared 1 base from V and 6 bases from J, leaving 18 bases between. The length of the CDR3 is 16 residues. The CDR3 region has the DNA TGCGCCAGCAGCCAAGGACGACAGGCTGGGGGTCATGGCTACACCTTC. Its protein product is CASSQGRQAGGHGYTF.

The chain joins TRBV5-1 to TRBJ1-5; 9 positions agree with TRBD1. In germline, CDR1 is SGHRS, CDR2 YFSETQ. The CDR3 contains 15 residues. V was clipped by 3 bases and J by 7 bases; unmatched bases: 8. In DNA, the CDR3 is TGCGCCAGCAGCTCAGATGGGACAGGGTACCAGCCCCAGCATTTT. This sequence encodes CASSSDGTGYQPQHF.

The chain has TRBV28 and TRBJ1-5; 8 bases agree with TRBD1. This CDR3 spans 16 amino acids. With V trimmed by 7 bases and J by 3 bases, 11 bases remained unmatched. Germline CDR1 is MDHEN and CDR2 is SYDVKM. The CDR3 DNA follows: TGTGCCAGCAACTCAGGACAGGGCTTCCTCAATCAGCCCCAGCATTTT. It specifies CASNSGQGFLNQPQHF.

The chain uses TRBV11-2 and TRBJ2-7, with D possibly matching TRBD1 (5 bases). Germline-derived CDR1 and CDR2 are SGHAT and FQNNGV. The CDR3 totals 13 residues. Trimming pared 4 bases from V and 3 bases from J, leaving 10 bases between. The CDR3 DNA reads as TGTGCCAGCAGCTCTATCCAGGGCTACGAGCAGTACTTC. Its translation: CASSSIQGYEQYF.

The chain has TRBV28 and TRBJ2-5, with D possibly being TRBD2 (5 bases). V was pared by 5 bases and J by 1 base, with 20 bases between. CDR3 length equals 17 residues. Germline-derived CDR1 and CDR2 are MDHEN and SYDVKM. DNA of the CDR3: TGTGCCAGCAGTGGGCAGAGGGCCAGTCGGTTCCAAGAGACCCAGTACTTC. It translates to CASSGQRASRFQETQYF.

This clone was detected only a few times. The V gene is TRBV7-2, the J gene TRBJ1-5, with D hard to call. This CDR3 comprises 15 residues. The germline V gene has CDR1 SGHTA and CDR2 FQGNSA. V was shortened by 1 base and J by 0 bases, with 7 bases between the two germline ends. The CDR3 here is CASSLVLNSNQPQHF. The CDR3 DNA is TGTGCCAGCAGCTTAGTATTAAATAGCAATCAGCCCCAGCATTTT.

The chain employs TRBV29-1 and TRBJ2-7, with TRBD1 matching over 7 bases. Trimming cost V 5 bases and J 2 bases; bases outside gene matches: 3. Looked up from germline, CDR1 is SQVTM and CDR2 is ANQGSEA. The CDR3 covers 12 residues. CDR3 amino acids: CSVWQGAYEQYF. In nucleotides, the CDR3 is TGCAGCGTTTGGCAGGGGGCCTACGAGCAGTACTTC.